Listed below are T cell receptor beta chains from one sample, sequenced in a study of T-cell memory formation after mild COVID-19. TCRdb re-called the 5' RACE reads through MiXCR, storing one row per CDR3 protein. The sample lists 350,000 to 500,000 distinct CDR3 sequences; about 20% were seen once. Material: PBMCs or a T cell subset sorted from them (not recorded which). These receptors all stem from a man in his late teens or twenties who had mild COVID-19 (a few samples of this study predate the infection). Cell type and time point are not known. CDR3s include the opening cysteine and the closing phenylalanine or tryptophan. D genes are given only for firm matches. Clone size is not always given. Where it is, it says once, few, many or a class for expanded clones.

j_call | d_call | v_call | clone_size | cdr3_nt | cdr3_aa
TRBJ1-6 | . | TRBV5-6 | . | TGTGCCAGCAGCTTTAGAAGGGGCGAGTCCTATAATTCACCCCTCCACTTT | CASSFRRGESYNSPLHF
TRBJ1-2 | . | TRBV6-5 | . | TGTGCCAGCAGTTACACCCCCAATCTCGCTTACTATGGCTACACCTTC | CASSYTPNLAYYGYTF
TRBJ2-7 | . | TRBV6-5 | once | TGTGCCAGCAGTTACTCAGCCGACTACGAGCAGTACTTC | CASSYSADYEQYF
TRBJ2-5 | TRBD1 | TRBV6-2/TRBV6-3 | . | TGTGCCAGCCTCGCCCGGACAGGTTGGCAAGAGACCCAGTACTTC | CASLARTGWQETQYF
TRBJ2-1 | . | TRBV7-8 | . | TGTGCCAGCAGCACCTCGGTGGGGAACCCGAACAATGAGCAGTTCTTC | CASSTSVGNPNNEQFF
TRBJ2-5 | . | TRBV7-9 | few | TGTGCCAGCAGCTTAGCGGGGGGGCTCTTGGAGACCCAGTACTTC | CASSLAGGLLETQYF
TRBJ1-1 | . | TRBV30 | few | TGTGCCTGGACGAGCGTGGCAGGCTTGGCTTTCTTT | CAWTSVAGLAFF
TRBJ2-2 | . | TRBV7-6 | . | TGTGCCAGCAGTTGGTCGGGGGCGGACGGGGAGCTGTTTTTT | CASSWSGADGELFF
TRBJ2-7 | TRBD1 | TRBV12-3/TRBV12-4 | few | TGTGCCAGCGGGGACAGAGCCTACGAGCAGTACTTC | CASGDRAYEQYF
TRBJ2-1 | . | TRBV24-1 | few | TGTGCCACCAGTGATATGGGCGTTGAGCAGTTCTTC | CATSDMGVEQFF
TRBJ2-6 | . | TRBV2 | . | TGTGCCAGCAGCACGACGGGAATCTCTGGGGCCAACGTCCTGACTTTC | CASSTTGISGANVLTF
TRBJ1-2 | . | TRBV6-1 | few | TGTGCCAGCAGTCCCGAGGGCCAACCTCCCGGCTACACCTTC | CASSPEGQPPGYTF
TRBJ1-2 | TRBD1 | TRBV6-5 | . | TGTGCCAGCAGTACGTGGGGGACAGGGAGCGGCTACACCTTC | CASSTWGTGSGYTF
TRBJ2-5 | . | TRBV6-1 | . | TGTGCCAGCAGTGAACTTGAGAAAGAGACCCAGTACTTC | CASSELEKETQYF
TRBJ2-1 | . | TRBV6-1 | few | TGTGCCAGCAGGGGGGCAGGGGTGGATGAGCAGTTCTTC | CASRGAGVDEQFF
TRBJ1-2 | . | TRBV7-2 | . | TGTGCCAGCAGCTTAGAGAAAGGGTACTATGGCTACACCTTC | CASSLEKGYYGYTF
TRBJ1-6 | . | TRBV25-1 | . | TGTGCCAGCAGTCAGGGGAAGTCGTCCTATAATTCACCCCTCCACTTT | CASSQGKSSYNSPLHF
TRBJ2-4 | TRBD2 | TRBV10-3 | few | TGTGCCACCTCCCCTGGACTAGCGGGGGGAAGAGCCAAAAACATTCAGTACTTC | CATSPGLAGGRAKNIQYF
TRBJ1-5 | . | TRBV12-3/TRBV12-4 | few | TGTGCCAGCAGTAAGGAGGGCAATCAGCCCCAGCATTTT | CASSKEGNQPQHF
TRBJ2-3 | . | TRBV6-4 | . | TGTGCCAGCTCCCATAGAGGCAGCACAGATACGCAGTATTTT | CASSHRGSTDTQYF
TRBJ1-4 | . | TRBV12-3/TRBV12-4 | . | TGTGCCAGCAGCGCAGGGTTGGGGGTGGAAAAACTGTTTTTT | CASSAGLGVEKLFF